This is a list of T cell receptor beta chains from one sample in a study of T cells in Graves' hyperthyroidism and ophthalmopathy. TCRdb called the multiplex PCR reads again in MiXCR, with one record for every CDR3 protein. This sample has 700,000 or so distinct CDR3 sequences, with 15% to 20% found just once. The sample consisted of blood. The receptors originated from a man aged 18 to 30 with Graves' hyperthyroidism. Each CDR3 is given with its conserved first and last residue. Fields, in order: V gene, clone size, J gene, D gene, CDR3 DNA, CDR3 protein. D genes are given only for firm matches. Clone size is shown for a subset of rows, as once, few, many or a class of expanded clone.

V: TRBV27
size: many
J: TRBJ1-5
D: .
DNA: TGTGCCATAATGGACAGTCCGAATCAGCCCCAGCATTTT
CDR3: CAIMDSPNQPQHF

V: TRBV20-1
size: few
J: TRBJ2-5
D: .
DNA: TGCAGTGCTAGAGCTTGGGCGGGGGCGACCCAAGAGACCCAGTACTTC
CDR3: CSARAWAGATQETQYF

V: TRBV19
size: .
J: TRBJ2-5
D: .
DNA: TGTGCCACTAGAAATAGAGGGACAATACAAGAGACCCAGTACTTC
CDR3: CATRNRGTIQETQYF

V: TRBV14
size: .
J: TRBJ2-1
D: TRBD2
DNA: TGTGCCAGCAGCCAGAACCCTCCGGGACTAGCGGCCAATGAGCAGTTCTTC
CDR3: CASSQNPPGLAANEQFF

V: TRBV29-1
size: many
J: TRBJ2-3
D: .
DNA: TGCAGCGTGGGGGGACCCGGGTTGACAGATACGCAGTATTTT
CDR3: CSVGGPGLTDTQYF

V: TRBV5-5
size: .
J: TRBJ2-2
D: .
DNA: TGTGCCAGCAGCTTGGATAGGGCTGTCAACACCGGGGAGCTGTTTTTT
CDR3: CASSLDRAVNTGELFF

V: TRBV28
size: many
J: TRBJ2-1
D: TRBD2
DNA: TGTGCCAGCGACATAGCGGGAGGGCGCGTGAATGAGCAGTTCTTC
CDR3: CASDIAGGRVNEQFF

V: TRBV5-5
size: .
J: TRBJ2-7
D: .
DNA: TGTGCCAGCAGCTCCGTACCCCAGGGTCGAGGGTCGTTCGAGCAGTACTTC
CDR3: CASSSVPQGRGSFEQYF

V: TRBV25-1
size: few
J: TRBJ2-1
D: .
DNA: TGTGCCAGCAGTGACGTACAGATCGATGAGCAGTTCTTC
CDR3: CASSDVQIDEQFF

V: TRBV7-9
size: many
J: TRBJ2-7
D: .
DNA: TGTGCCAGCAGCCCCTCCGTGGACGAGCAGTACTTC
CDR3: CASSPSVDEQYF

V: TRBV19
size: few
J: TRBJ2-2
D: .
DNA: TGTGCCAGCCACGGGAGTTCGAACACCGGGGAGCTGTTTTTT
CDR3: CASHGSSNTGELFF

V: TRBV6-2/TRBV6-3
size: few
J: TRBJ2-1
D: TRBD2
DNA: TGTGCCAGCAGGCGACTAGCGGGAGGGCCATTCCATGAGCAGTTCTTC
CDR3: CASRRLAGGPFHEQFF

V: TRBV6-2/TRBV6-3
size: many
J: TRBJ2-3
D: TRBD2
DNA: TGTGCCAGCAGTTACCAAAAACGACTAGCGGGAGCAATGACAGATACGCAGTATTTT
CDR3: CASSYQKRLAGAMTDTQYF

V: TRBV20-1
size: .
J: TRBJ1-5
D: .
DNA: TGCAGTGCTAGTCGTAGGGGGGGGAATCAGCCCCAGCATTTT
CDR3: CSASRRGGNQPQHF

V: TRBV19
size: .
J: TRBJ2-4
D: .
DNA: TGTGCCAGTAGTCGACAGAACGGGGACATTCAGTACTTC
CDR3: CASSRQNGDIQYF

V: TRBV5-1
size: .
J: TRBJ2-2
D: .
DNA: TGCGCCAGCAGCTTGGTCGCGGGGAACACCGGGGAGCTGTTTTTT
CDR3: CASSLVAGNTGELFF

V: TRBV7-2
size: many
J: TRBJ2-5
D: .
DNA: TGTGCCAGCAGCTTAGCGAGGACACAAGAGACCCAGTACTTC
CDR3: CASSLARTQETQYF

V: TRBV12-5
size: many
J: TRBJ2-4
D: TRBD2
DNA: TGTGCTAGTGGTTTGACCCAGGGACTAGCGGTAGCCAAAAACATTCAGTACTTC
CDR3: CASGLTQGLAVAKNIQYF

V: TRBV5-6
size: many
J: TRBJ2-2
D: .
DNA: TGTGCCAGCAGCTTGACATGGCTCCCGAACACCGGGGAGCTGTTTTTT
CDR3: CASSLTWLPNTGELFF

V: TRBV10-3
size: few
J: TRBJ2-7
D: .
DNA: TGTGCCATCAGTGACCCAACTAGTAGTTCCATCGACGAGCAGTACTTC
CDR3: CAISDPTSSSIDEQYF

V: TRBV15
size: many
J: TRBJ1-1
D: .
DNA: TGTGCCACCAGCAGGAGGGGAGGGCACACTGAAGCTTTCTTT
CDR3: CATSRRGGHTEAFF

V: TRBV7-2
size: .
J: TRBJ2-7
D: .
DNA: TGTGCCAGCAGCTTAAGGTCTAGGAGCTGCGAGCAGTACTTC
CDR3: CASSLRSRSCEQYF

V: TRBV7-9
size: few
J: TRBJ2-1
D: .
DNA: TGTGCCAGCAGTCGACCGTCAGTGAATGAGCAGTTCTTC
CDR3: CASSRPSVNEQFF

V: TRBV19
size: .
J: TRBJ1-1
D: .
DNA: TGTGCCAGCCGGCGATGGGGGGGGCAAACTGAAGCTTTCTTT
CDR3: CASRRWGGQTEAFF

V: TRBV27
size: many
J: TRBJ2-7
D: TRBD2
DNA: TGTGCCACCAAGGTACTAGCGGGACCTTCCTACGAGCAGTACTTC
CDR3: CATKVLAGPSYEQYF

V: TRBV6-1
size: .
J: TRBJ2-1
D: TRBD1
DNA: TGTGCCATTCTTGCCGGGACAGCGATAAACAATGAGCAGTTCTTC
CDR3: CAILAGTAINNEQFF

V: TRBV11-2
size: many
J: TRBJ2-1
D: .
DNA: TGTGCCAGCAGCTCCAACAGGGTTGGCGGTGAGCAGTTCTTC
CDR3: CASSSNRVGGEQFF

V: TRBV20-1
size: .
J: TRBJ1-1
D: .
DNA: TGCAGTGCTACCCAGGGGTTGTCGTACACTGAAGCTTTCTTT
CDR3: CSATQGLSYTEAFF

V: TRBV20-1
size: .
J: TRBJ2-2
D: TRBD1
DNA: TGCAGTGCTAGAGATAGGACAGGGGGCACCGGGGAGCTGTTTTTT
CDR3: CSARDRTGGTGELFF

V: TRBV2
size: many
J: TRBJ2-2
D: .
DNA: TGTGCCAGCGCTGAGGACAGTCCGAACACCGGGGAGCTGTTTTTT
CDR3: CASAEDSPNTGELFF

V: TRBV28
size: few
J: TRBJ2-7
D: .
DNA: TGTGCCAGCAGTTACCAACCGGACTACGAGCAGTACTTC
CDR3: CASSYQPDYEQYF

V: TRBV2
size: many
J: TRBJ2-5
D: TRBD2
DNA: TGTGCCAGCAGTGAAGCGCTTCCTAGCGGGAGAACTAAGGGAAGGGAGACCCAGTACTTC
CDR3: CASSEALPSGRTKGRETQYF

V: TRBV18
size: many
J: TRBJ2-7
D: .
DNA: TGTGCCAGCTCACCAGTCAAAGCCTACGAGCAGTACTTC
CDR3: CASSPVKAYEQYF

V: TRBV5-8
size: .
J: TRBJ1-5
D: .
DNA: TGTGCCAGCAGGGAAGTGGACCATGGCAATCAGCCCCAGCATTTT
CDR3: CASREVDHGNQPQHF

V: TRBV12-3/TRBV12-4
size: .
J: TRBJ2-7
D: TRBD1
DNA: TGTGCCACCAGTGATGCCGGGACAGGGGACGCCTACGAGCAGTACTTC
CDR3: CATSDAGTGDAYEQYF

V: TRBV27
size: many
J: TRBJ2-7
D: .
DNA: TGTGCCAGCAGTTATGACAGAACCTACGAGCAGTACTTC
CDR3: CASSYDRTYEQYF

V: TRBV7-2
size: many
J: TRBJ2-7
D: TRBD2
DNA: TGTGCCAGCAGCTTCGGTCCTAGCGGAGAGCAGTACTTC
CDR3: CASSFGPSGEQYF

V: TRBV7-9
size: .
J: TRBJ2-5
D: .
DNA: TGTGCCAGCAGCTTAGGCTGGATGGAGACCCAGTACTTC
CDR3: CASSLGWMETQYF

V: TRBV9
size: .
J: TRBJ2-1
D: .
DNA: TGTGCCAGCAGCCCCCGCTTTTACAATGAGCAGTTCTTC
CDR3: CASSPRFYNEQFF

V: TRBV7-9
size: .
J: TRBJ2-6
D: .
DNA: TGTGCCAGCAGCCTCCGAACCGAACTCTCTGGGGCCAACGTCCTGACTTTC
CDR3: CASSLRTELSGANVLTF

V: TRBV29-1
size: .
J: TRBJ2-7
D: .
DNA: TGCAGCGTTGCTAGTGACAGGCGCTCCTACGAGCAGTACTTC
CDR3: CSVASDRRSYEQYF